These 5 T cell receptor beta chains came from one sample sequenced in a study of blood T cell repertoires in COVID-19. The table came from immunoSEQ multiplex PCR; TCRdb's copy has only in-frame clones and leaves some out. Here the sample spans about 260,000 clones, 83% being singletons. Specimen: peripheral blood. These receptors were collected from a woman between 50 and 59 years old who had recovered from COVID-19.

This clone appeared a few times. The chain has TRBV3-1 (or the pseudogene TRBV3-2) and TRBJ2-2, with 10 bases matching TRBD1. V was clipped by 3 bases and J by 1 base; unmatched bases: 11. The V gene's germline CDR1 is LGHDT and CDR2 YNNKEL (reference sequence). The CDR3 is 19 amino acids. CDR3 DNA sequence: TGTGCCAGCAGCCAGCCCGGACAGGGGGTAGGTGGGAACACCGGGGAGCTGTTTTTT. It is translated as CASSQPGQGVGGNTGELFF.

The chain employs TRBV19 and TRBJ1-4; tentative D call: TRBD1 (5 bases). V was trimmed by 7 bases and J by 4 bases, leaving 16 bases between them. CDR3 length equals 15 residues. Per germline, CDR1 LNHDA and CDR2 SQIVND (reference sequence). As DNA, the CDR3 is TGTGCCAGTAACGAGCAGGGTTGGGATAATGAAAAACTGTTTTTT. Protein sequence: CASNEQGWDNEKLFF.

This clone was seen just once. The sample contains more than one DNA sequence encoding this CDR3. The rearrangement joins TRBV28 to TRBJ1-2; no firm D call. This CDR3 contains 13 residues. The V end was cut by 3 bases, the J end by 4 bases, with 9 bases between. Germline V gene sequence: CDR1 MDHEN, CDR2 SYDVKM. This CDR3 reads CASSLGGLYGYTF. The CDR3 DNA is TGTGCCAGCAGTTTGGGAGGCCTCTATGGCTACACCTTC.

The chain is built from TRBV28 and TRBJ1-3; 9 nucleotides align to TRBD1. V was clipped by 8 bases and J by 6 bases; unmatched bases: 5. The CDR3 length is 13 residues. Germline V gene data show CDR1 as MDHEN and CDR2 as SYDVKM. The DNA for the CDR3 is TGTGCCAGCCAGGGACAGGGTAAAAACACCATATATTTT. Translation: CASQGQGKNTIYF.

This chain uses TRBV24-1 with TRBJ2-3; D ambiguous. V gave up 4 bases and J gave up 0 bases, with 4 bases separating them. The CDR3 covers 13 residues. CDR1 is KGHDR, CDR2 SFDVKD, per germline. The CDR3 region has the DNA TGTGCCACCAGTGAAGCTAGCACAGATACGCAGTATTTT. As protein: CATSEASTDTQYF.